The 19 T cell receptor beta chains reported below all come from one sample, sequenced in a study of T cells in Graves' hyperthyroidism and ophthalmopathy. Regions amplified from RNA transcripts were the TCR beta CDR3 regions. TCR CDR3 underwent first-round RT-PCR with the HTBI primer set. TCRdb reanalysed the multiplex PCR reads using MiXCR and keeps one entry per CDR3 protein. The sample includes around 360,000 distinct CDR3 sequences, nearly 15% of them seen just once. Input material: blood. Receptor source: a woman aged 60-70 years with Graves' ophthalmopathy.

V is TRBV20-1 and J is TRBJ1-2; no clear D gene. This CDR3 has 11 residues. V lost 4 bases and J 7 bases, leaving 10 bases between the germline ends. Per the germline V gene, CDR1 is DFQATT and CDR2 is SNEGSKA (reference sequence). CDR3 residues: CSATPGTGYTF. The CDR3 bases are TGCAGTGCTACCCCGGGCACTGGCTACACCTTC.

V gene TRBV6-1 combines with J gene TRBJ2-7, with 8 bases matching TRBD2. The CDR3 is 15 residues long. V gave up 4 bases and J gave up 7 bases; unmatched junction bases: 12. Germline assignment: CDR1 MNHNS and CDR2 SASEGT. The CDR3 is CASSGGGSGVTEQYF. CDR3 nucleotide sequence: TGTGCCAGCAGTGGGGGGGGTAGCGGGGTCACTGAGCAGTACTTC.

This clonotype occurred many times. The chain has TRBV28 and TRBJ2-1; the match to TRBD1 covers 7 bases. Trimming took 7 bases from V and 8 from J; bases not matched to a gene: 11. The V gene's germline CDR1 is MDHEN and CDR2 SYDVKM. The CDR3 is made up of 14 amino acids. CDR3 sequence reads: CASTLTGAVYEQFF. The CDR3 nucleotides read TGTGCCAGCACCCTCACAGGGGCGGTCTATGAGCAGTTCTTC.

This clonotype was found many times. The V gene is TRBV12-3 or TRBV12-4, the J gene TRBJ2-2; TRBD2 matches at 9 bases. V dropped 7 bases and J dropped 4; count of bases not matched to a gene: 7. This CDR3 has 15 amino acids. The CDR3 DNA follows: TGTGCCAGCATGTGGGGCGGGAGGGGCACCGGGGAGCTGTTTTTT. Translation: CASMWGGRGTGELFF.

This clonotype was recorded many times. The junction differs from germline at one of its ends, possibly a read error. J is TRBJ1-5 and V is TRBV2; 7 bases align to TRBD1. Germline V gene lookup returns CDR1 SNHLY and CDR2 FYNNEI. This CDR3 region has 13 residues. This chain's CDR3 is CAGRGRGDQPQHF. The CDR3, as DNA: TGTGCCGGCAGGGGGAGGGGGGACCAGCCCCAGCATTTT.

This chain connects TRBV20-1 to TRBJ2-3, with TRBD2 identical over 12 bases. Germline V gene sequence: CDR1 DFQATT, CDR2 SNEGSKA (reference sequence). V gave up 4 bases and J gave up 5 bases; unmatched junction bases: 7. The CDR3 is 15 amino acids. The CDR3 sequence: CSAKDLAGGVDTQYF. The CDR3 nucleotides are TGCAGTGCTAAGGACCTAGCGGGAGGGGTAGATACGCAGTATTTT.

This clonotype showed up many times. The chain is built from TRBV20-1 and TRBJ2-1; D is possibly TRBD1 or TRBD2 (5 bases each). This CDR3 region has 14 residues. V lost 6 bases and J lost 6, with 18 bases in between. Germline lookup yields CDR1 DFQATT and CDR2 SNEGSKA (reference sequence). The CDR3 sequence: CSAASGQGGNEQFF. The CDR3 DNA is TGCAGTGCCGCGAGCGGTCAGGGTGGCAATGAGCAGTTCTTC.

This clonotype has only one observation. The chain uses TRBV6-1 and TRBJ2-1; D is perhaps TRBD2 (7 bases). TRBJ2-7 matches the DNA end more closely, so the J call is doubtful. CDR3 length: 14 amino acids. Germline V gives CDR1 MNHNS, CDR2 SASEGT. Written as DNA, the CDR3 is TGTGCCACCTTAGGGGGGGGCCCCTACAATGAGCAGTACTTC. It encodes CATLGGGPYNEQYF.

This clonotype was detected ten times or more. The rearrangement uses TRBV28 and TRBJ1-2; a possible D gene is TRBD1 (6 bases). The germline V gene encodes CDR1 MDHEN and CDR2 SYDVKM. This CDR3 spans 15 amino acids. V was shortened by 4 bases and J by 8 bases, with 20 bases between the two germline ends. CDR3 bases: TGTGCCAGCAGTTGGGATCCAATCGGGGGGCGGGGCTACACCTTC. As protein: CASSWDPIGGRGYTF.

The V call is TRBV12-3 or TRBV12-4, the J call TRBJ2-3; TRBD2 matches 10 bases. The CDR3 runs to 14 residues. V was clipped by 7 bases and J by 4 bases; unmatched bases: 5. DNA of the CDR3: TGTGCCAGCACCCTAGCGGGAGTACCAGATACGCAGTATTTT. Protein sequence: CASTLAGVPDTQYF.

This clonotype was seen at least ten times. V and J are TRBV19 and TRBJ1-1; possible D gene TRBD1, 5 bases. Trimming left V 3 bases short and J 0 bases short, with 14 bases between. Germline V gene data show CDR1 as LNHDA and CDR2 as SQIVND (reference sequence). The CDR3 extends over 16 amino acids. The CDR3 spells CASSILPGVVNTEAFF. As DNA, the CDR3 is TGTGCCAGTAGTATCCTCCCGGGGGTCGTGAACACTGAAGCTTTCTTT. The complete variable domain, with remaining parts taken from reference TRBV19 and TRBJ1-1, reads DGGITQSPKYLFRKEGQNVTLSCEQNLNHDAMYWYRQDPGQGLRLIYYSQIVNDFQKGDIAEGYSVSREKKESFPLTVTSAQKNPTAFYLCASSILPGVVNTEAFFGQGTRLTVV.

This sequence joins TRBV10-3 and TRBJ1-1; D call uncertain. The V and J ends lost 0 bases and 0 bases respectively, with 8 bases between them. The CDR3 is made up of 15 amino acids. From germline, CDR1 is ENHRY and CDR2 SYGVKD. The DNA for the CDR3 is TGTGCCATCAGTGAGTCGAATGGAATGAACACTGAAGCTTTCTTT. Translating gives CAISESNGMNTEAFF.

This clonotype has a count of ten or more. J is TRBJ2-2 and V is TRBV5-1; 9 bases fit TRBD1. V dropped 4 bases and J dropped 4; count of bases not matched to a gene: 2. The CDR3 covers 14 residues. The germline V gene has CDR1 SGHRS and CDR2 YFSETQ. CDR3 amino acids: CASSPGQGTGELFF. CDR3 in DNA: TGCGCCAGCAGCCCGGGACAGGGCACCGGGGAGCTGTTTTTT.

This rearrangement joins TRBV4-1 to TRBJ2-3; TRBD2 agrees at 9 bases. CDR1 MGHRA and CDR2 YSYEKL come from the germline V gene. V trimming: 1 base; J trimming: 2 bases; junction bases outside the gene matches: 7. The CDR3 sequence is 17 residues long. CDR3 sequence: CASSQAVAGGHTDTQYF. In nucleotides, the CDR3 is TGCGCCAGCAGCCAAGCGGTGGCGGGAGGGCACACAGATACGCAGTATTTT.

This clonotype was detected many times. The chain employs TRBV6-1 and TRBJ2-7; D is perhaps TRBD1 or TRBD2 (5 bases each). V lost 7 bases and J 2 bases, leaving 15 bases between the germline ends. The CDR3 is 14 amino acids. The germline gives CDR1 MNHNS, CDR2 SASEGT. CDR3 sequence reads: CASNHRDAPYEQYF. The CDR3 DNA reads as TGTGCCAGCAATCACCGGGACGCTCCCTACGAGCAGTACTTC.

In this sample, this clonotype turned up a few times. V gene TRBV30 combines with J gene TRBJ2-7; 7 bases match TRBD1. CDR3 length: 12 residues. The germline gives CDR1 GTSNPN, CDR2 SVGIG (reference sequence). Trimming took 5 bases from V and 1 from J; bases not matched to a gene: 2. CDR3 sequence (DNA): TGTGCCTGGCAGGACAGGTCCTACGAGCAGTACTTC. Protein product: CAWQDRSYEQYF.

This clonotype was seen repeatedly, ten times or more. The chain uses TRBV30 and TRBJ1-4; a weak D match, TRBD1 (6 bases). The CDR3 has 17 residues. Germline CDR1 is GTSNPN and CDR2 is SVGIG (reference sequence). V was trimmed by 3 bases and J by 0 bases, leaving 17 bases between them. The CDR3 sequence: CAWRGTRAMTTNEKLFF. CDR3 bases: TGTGCCTGGAGGGGGACACGAGCAATGACAACTAATGAAAAACTGTTTTTT.

The chain recombines TRBV5-1 with TRBJ1-4; D call uncertain. The V and J ends lost 1 base and 8 bases respectively, with 9 bases between them. In germline, CDR1 is SGHRS, CDR2 YFSETQ. The CDR3 has 13 amino acids. The CDR3 sequence: CASSLPSSEKLFF. The CDR3 DNA is TGCGCCAGCAGCTTGCCCTCTTCGGAAAAACTGTTTTTT.

This clonotype was counted at least ten times. The V gene is TRBV6-1, the J gene TRBJ2-1; D ambiguous. The germline V gene has CDR1 MNHNS and CDR2 SASEGT. V lost 6 bases and J 0 bases, leaving 12 bases between the germline ends. This CDR3 region has 15 residues. The CDR3 loop reads CASRPSGNSYNEQFF. Here the CDR3 DNA reads TGTGCCAGCAGGCCCTCGGGCAACTCCTACAATGAGCAGTTCTTC.